What follows are 21 T cell receptor beta chains derived from one specimen sequenced in a study of molecular identifiers for immune sequencing clone quantification. TCRdb called the PCR reads again in MiXCR, with one record for every CDR3 protein. The sample shows more than 450,000 distinct CDR3 sequences, about 25% of them seen only once. Sample: naive CD8+ T cells from blood, with Jurkat cell RNA spiked in. Specified subset: FACS-sorted CD8+CD4-CCR7+CD45RA+ naive T cells. These receptors were taken from a human donor in good health. Some libraries in this study had Jurkat cell RNA spiked in.

The chain is built from TRBV19 and TRBJ2-7, with a weak D call TRBD2 (6 bases). Deletions cut 3 bases from V and 0 bases from J, with 18 bases between. CDR3 length: 17 amino acids. Per germline, CDR1 LNHDA and CDR2 SQIVND (reference sequence). In DNA form, the CDR3 reads TGTGCCAGTAGTATGGGGACTGAGCCTGGGACCTCCTACGAGCAGTACTTC. This translates into CASSMGTEPGTSYEQYF.

This clonotype showed up just a few times. It may be a read error: a sequence one base away is much more abundant. The V and J genes are TRBV7-9 and TRBJ1-1; D is ambiguous. The CDR3 is 13 amino acids. CDR1 and CDR2 from the germline V gene are SEHNR and FQNEAQ (reference sequence). DNA for the CDR3: TGTGCCAGCAGCCGAGTGGTAGATAATGAAGCTCTCTTT. As protein: CASSRVVDNEALF.

This clonotype came up once. The junction and the germline gene differ at one end; a read error may be behind it. For the CDR3, the DNA is TGTGCCAGCAGCTTCGGAGCGGGGGGGATCCAAGAGACCCAGTACTTC. This codes for CASSFGAGGIQETQYF. The chain couples TRBV5-3 to TRBJ2-5, with 10 nucleotides matching TRBD2. TRBV5-3 is an ORF; its function is uncertain. The CDR3 is 16 residues long.

This clonotype was detected ten times or more. This chain joins TRBV29-1 and TRBJ1-4; TRBD1 aligns across 7 bases. The CDR3 covers 14 residues. The germline V gene has CDR1 SQVTM and CDR2 ANQGSEA. The V segment lost 7 bases and the J segment 4 bases; nucleotides outside the gene matches: 9. The CDR3 loop reads CSAEAQGGNEKLFF. CDR3 nucleotides: TGCAGCGCGGAAGCTCAGGGGGGTAATGAAAAACTGTTTTTT. The entire variable domain, with the rest obtained from reference TRBV29-1 and TRBJ1-4, is as follows: SAVISQKPSRDICQRGTSLTIQCQVDSQVTMMFWYRQQPGQSLTLIATANQGSEATYESGFVIDKFPISRPNLTFSTLTVSNMSPEDSSIYLCSAEAQGGNEKLFFGSGTQLSVL.

This clonotype was recorded a few times. The chain has TRBV7-9 and TRBJ2-5; 14 nucleotides match TRBD2. CDR1 and CDR2 (germline): SEHNR, FQNEAQ (reference sequence). V lost 5 bases and J lost 1; bases outside the gene matches: 15. The CDR3 sequence is 20 residues long. CDR3 residues: CASSDTRTSGGQGPQETQYF. CDR3 sequence (DNA): TGTGCCAGCAGCGATACCAGGACTAGCGGGGGGCAAGGCCCCCAAGAGACCCAGTACTTC. Full variable domain (outside the CDR3, taken from reference TRBV7-9 and TRBJ2-5): DTGVSQNPRHKITKRGQNVTFRCDPISEHNRLYWYRQTLGQGPEFLTYFQNEAQLEKSRLLSDRFSAERPKGSFSTLEIQRTEQGDSAMYLCASSDTRTSGGQGPQETQYFGPGTRLLVL.

This clonotype was detected only a few times. The rearrangement links TRBV9 to TRBJ2-7; the D is unclear. The CDR3 runs to 11 residues. The germline V and J ends were trimmed by 0 bases and 6 bases, with 4 bases remaining between them. Germline lookup yields CDR1 SGDLS and CDR2 YYNGEE. DNA for the CDR3: TGTGCCAGCAGCGTAGGAGTCGAGCAGTACTTC. Its translation: CASSVGVEQYF.

In regard to this clonotype: A read error may account for a junction end that differs from germline. The J gene is TRBJ2-7, the V gene TRBV27, with D possibly matching TRBD2 (5 bases). The CDR3 is 12 residues long. CDR1 and CDR2 (germline): MNHEY, SMNVEV (reference sequence). CDR3 DNA sequence: TGTGTCAGCAGCCCGGGGAGCTACGAGCAGTACTTC. Translation gives CVSSPGSYEQYF.

The V call is TRBV24-1, the J call TRBJ2-6, with 7 nucleotides matching TRBD2. After removal of 2 bases from V and 0 bases from J, the junction contained 12 bases not matched to a gene. Looked up from germline, CDR1 is KGHDR and CDR2 is SFDVKD. The CDR3 is made up of 20 amino acids. The CDR3 bases are TGTGCCACCAGTGATTGGTGGCGGGGGACCGCTGACTCTGGGGCCAACGTCCTGACTTTC. Its translation: CATSDWWRGTADSGANVLTF.

This clonotype has at least ten counts. The chain has TRBV4-3 and TRBJ2-3; possible D gene TRBD1, 5 bases. This CDR3 spans 18 amino acids. CDR1 and CDR2 from the germline V gene are LGHNA and YSLEER. Trimming left V 0 bases short and J 4 bases short, with 20 bases between. The CDR3 DNA is TGCGCCAGCAGCCAAGAGGGGCTTGGCAGGGAAAAACCAGATACGCAGTATTTT. Its translation is CASSQEGLGREKPDTQYF.

In this sample, this clonotype turned up many times. The genes are TRBV15 and TRBJ2-5; D uncertain. Germline V gene data show CDR1 as LNHNV and CDR2 as YYDKDF (reference sequence). The length of the CDR3 is 13 residues. V lost 0 bases and J 1 base, leaving 3 bases between the germline ends. This chain's CDR3 is CATSRDPQETQYF. CDR3 nucleotides: TGTGCCACCAGCAGAGATCCCCAAGAGACCCAGTACTTC.

In its sample, this clonotype was seen once. The rearrangement uses TRBV9 and TRBJ2-3; D possibly corresponds to TRBD1 (6 bases). This CDR3 region has 16 residues. Germline V gene lookup returns CDR1 SGDLS and CDR2 YYNGEE. Trimming took off 4 bases at V and 0 bases at J, with 15 bases between the two ends. Written as DNA, the CDR3 is TGTGCCAGCAGCATAGGTTGGGGGCCTAGCACAGATACGCAGTATTTT. This translates into CASSIGWGPSTDTQYF.

As concerns this clonotype: This may arise from a read error, as a much more abundant clone is one base away. CDR3 coding DNA: TGTGCCAGCAGCTTCGGGGCGGAATCCTACAAGCAGTACTTC. The encoded protein is CASSFGAESYKQYF. V usage is TRBV7-2 and J usage is TRBJ2-7; D might be TRBD1 or TRBD2, each matching 5 bases. In germline, CDR1 is SGHTA, CDR2 FQGNSA. This CDR3 comprises 14 residues.

About this clonotype: A much larger clone lies a single base off, so this may be a read error. V gene TRBV28 combines with J gene TRBJ2-3; 11 bases line up with TRBD2. The CDR3 sequence is 15 residues long. Germline V lookup: CDR1 MDHEN, CDR2 SYDVKM. Written as DNA, the CDR3 is TGTGCCAGCAATCTCCTAGCGGGAGGCGCAGATGCGCAGTATTTT. Translating it yields CASNLLAGGADAQYF.

This clonotype was seen a few times. This chain uses TRBV5-4 with TRBJ2-1; TRBD2 matches at 11 bases. Germline trimming cut 4 bases from V and 8 bases from J; bases unmatched to any gene: 8. The CDR3 length is 15 residues. The germline V gene encodes CDR1 SGHNT and CDR2 YYREEE (reference sequence). The CDR3 loop reads CASSGGLAVRDEQFF. The CDR3 nucleotides are TGTGCCAGCAGCGGGGGACTAGCGGTGCGGGATGAGCAGTTCTTC.

The J gene is TRBJ2-1, the V gene TRBV5-1, with 7 bases matching TRBD1. The CDR3 is 17 residues long. Trimming at V came to 4 bases and at J to 3 bases, leaving 13 bases not matched to a gene. CDR1 is SGHRS, CDR2 YFSETQ, per germline. CDR3 bases: TGCGCCAGCAGCCCGGCCGTCGGGACAGCCTTCTACAATGAGCAGTTCTTC. This translates into CASSPAVGTAFYNEQFF.

This clonotype was counted only a few times. This chain joins TRBV9 and TRBJ2-5, with D perhaps TRBD2 (6 bases). Trimming took off 0 bases at V and 4 bases at J, with 10 bases between the two ends. CDR1 and CDR2 from the germline V gene are SGDLS and YYNGEE. The CDR3 runs 14 residues. Here the CDR3 reads CASSVGGSGETQYF. The CDR3 DNA reads as TGTGCCAGCAGCGTAGGAGGTAGCGGAGAGACCCAGTACTTC.

The chain links TRBV3-1 to TRBJ2-1; the match to TRBD2 covers 12 bases. The V gene's germline CDR1 is LGHDT and CDR2 YNNKEL (reference sequence). The CDR3 loop spans 17 amino acids. Trimming took 1 base from V and 9 from J; bases not matched to a gene: 10. The chain's CDR3 is CASSQGASGRAGGEQFF. In DNA, the CDR3 is TGTGCCAGCAGCCAAGGGGCTAGCGGGAGGGCCGGGGGTGAGCAGTTCTTC.

A few counts support this clonotype. The J gene is TRBJ2-3, the V gene TRBV7-6; TRBD2 matches at 10 bases. The CDR3 runs 16 residues. In germline, CDR1 is SGHVS, CDR2 FNYEAQ. The trim removed 2 bases at V and 3 bases at J, leaving 5 bases unmatched. CDR3 loop: CASSLLGAGGTDTQYF. The CDR3 nucleotides are TGTGCCAGCAGCTTACTCGGAGCGGGGGGGACAGATACGCAGTATTTT.

The chain is built from TRBV28 and TRBJ2-3; D gene uncertain. The CDR3 consists of 15 residues. V was trimmed by 6 bases and J by 0 bases, leaving 13 bases between them. Germline CDR1 reads MDHEN; CDR2 reads SYDVKM. CDR3 amino acids: CASSYFTTSTDTQYF. The CDR3 DNA sequence: TGTGCCAGCAGCTACTTTACGACTAGCACAGATACGCAGTATTTT.

This clonotype was counted between two and nine times. This chain connects TRBV5-4 to TRBJ1-1; D is possibly TRBD1 (6 bases). The CDR3 extends over 16 amino acids. CDR1 SGHNT and CDR2 YYREEE come from the germline V gene (reference sequence). Trimming shortened V by 2 bases and J by 1 base, and 15 bases separated the two germline ends. The DNA for the CDR3 is TGTGCCAGCAGCTTAGGGGGTTGGGACGGGAACACTGAAGCTTTCTTT. Translation gives CASSLGGWDGNTEAFF.

This clonotype was seen more than once but under ten times. The V gene is TRBV20-1, the J gene TRBJ2-7; 9 positions match TRBD1. V lost 3 bases to trimming and J lost 5 bases; unmatched junction nucleotides: 5. The CDR3 totals 13 residues. The germline CDR1 and CDR2 sequences are DFQATT and SNEGSKA (reference sequence). The CDR3 reads CSARTGGGHEQYF. As DNA, the CDR3 is TGCAGTGCTAGGACAGGGGGAGGTCACGAGCAGTACTTC.